The next 18 T cell receptor beta chains were all read from a single sample in a study of OX40 agonist ivuxolimab in advanced cancers. Generated by immunoSEQ multiplex PCR, the TCRdb table keeps only in-frame clones and is missing some. The sample records roughly 77,000 clones, approximately 80% being singletons. The sequencing here drew on CD4+ or CD8+ T cells sorted from blood, taken in a trial of the OX40 agonist ivuxolimab. These receptors all come from an adult with an advanced solid tumor such as melanoma, head and neck, liver or kidney cancer.

This clone was counted a few times. The chain employs TRBV6-1 and TRBJ1-6; 9 nucleotides line up with TRBD1. This CDR3 is built from 15 residues. Trimming took 3 bases from V and 7 from J; bases not matched to a gene: 4. Germline V gene sequence: CDR1 MNHNS, CDR2 SASEGT. DNA of the CDR3: TGTGCCAGCAGTGAGGCGGGACAGGGAAATTCACCCCTCCACTTT. Protein sequence: CASSEAGQGNSPLHF.

This clone was seen a single time. Written as DNA, the CDR3 is TGTGCCAGCAGCCGGGACAGGGCTTCCTACGAGCAGTACTTC. Protein product: CASSRDRASYEQYF. V and J are TRBV6-5 and TRBJ2-7; 9 nucleotides agree with TRBD1. Germline-derived CDR1 and CDR2 are MNHEY and SVGAGI. The CDR3 loop spans 14 amino acids. The V segment lost 6 bases and the J segment 1 base; nucleotides outside the gene matches: 4.

The chain carries TRBV19 and TRBJ2-5; 10 nucleotides line up with TRBD2. The CDR3 is 16 amino acids. Germline CDR1 LNHDA, CDR2 SQIVND (reference sequence). The V gene end was trimmed by 4 bases and the J gene end by 4 bases; junction bases not matched to a gene: 9. CDR3 in amino acids: CASSKVTGTSAETQYF. CDR3 DNA sequence: TGTGCCAGTAGTAAGGTGACCGGGACTAGCGCAGAGACCCAGTACTTC.

CDR3 protein: CASTRGGQGYEQYF. CDR3 bases: TGCGCCAGCACCCGAGGGGGACAGGGCTACGAGCAGTACTTC. V is TRBV10-2 and J is TRBJ2-7, with 9 bases aligning to TRBD1. CDR1 and CDR2 from the germline V gene are WSHSY and SAAADI. This CDR3 spans 14 amino acids. The junction had 7 bases not matched to a gene; V was cut back by 7 bases and J by 3 bases.

The V call is TRBV5-4, the J call TRBJ1-2; no reliable D call. The CDR3 spans 15 residues. Germline values: CDR1 SGHNT, CDR2 YYREEE (reference sequence). V lost 4 bases to trimming and J lost 2 bases, with 15 bases between them. The CDR3 is CASSLSPRQNYGYTF. DNA for the CDR3: TGTGCCAGCAGCCTTTCCCCCAGGCAGAACTATGGCTACACCTTC.

This clone is labeled as medium-sized (0.01 to 0.1%). Other DNA sequences in the sample encode the same CDR3. The chain has TRBV18 and TRBJ2-7, with D possibly being TRBD2 (7 bases). Germline CDR1 reads KGHSH; CDR2 reads LQKENI. The CDR3 runs 15 residues. Trimming cost V 0 bases and J 4 bases, with 13 bases left between them. CDR3 sequence (DNA): TGTGCCAGCTCACCACCGGCGGGGGCCGCGTACGAGCAGTACTTC. Amino acids: CASSPPAGAAYEQYF.

This clone has only a few counts. The V call is TRBV30, the J call TRBJ1-6; 8 bases fit TRBD1. This CDR3 has 16 residues. V was pared by 0 bases and J by 7 bases, with 8 bases of the junction left unmatched. CDR1 is GTSNPN and CDR2 is SVGIG in the germline V gene (reference sequence). The CDR3 spells CAWSVAGGFYNSPLHF. The CDR3, as DNA: TGTGCCTGGAGTGTAGCAGGGGGCTTCTACAATTCACCCCTCCACTTT.

The chain is built from TRBV9 and TRBJ1-2; no clear D. This CDR3 is 12 amino acids long. Germline assignment: CDR1 SGDLS and CDR2 YYNGEE. V lost 3 bases and J lost 9, with 12 bases in between. The CDR3 region is CASSGGDTRYTF. CDR3 DNA: TGTGCCAGCAGCGGCGGAGACACACGCTACACCTTC.

The genes are TRBV6-6 and TRBJ2-1; D gene uncertain. The germline CDR1 and CDR2 sequences are MNHNY and SVGAGI (reference sequence). CDR3 length: 16 residues. V was shortened by 3 bases and J by 0 bases, with 12 bases between the two germline ends. Written as DNA, the CDR3 is TGTGCCAGCAGTTATCCCAGACCGAGCTCCTACAATGAGCAGTTCTTC. Amino acid sequence: CASSYPRPSSYNEQFF.

The V call is TRBV6-6, the J call TRBJ2-7; 9 bases align to TRBD1. V shed 2 bases and J 2 bases; nucleotides not matched to a gene: 7. This CDR3 has 16 amino acids. The V gene's germline CDR1 is MNHNY and CDR2 SVGAGI (reference sequence). CDR3 amino acids: CASSYETGGGTYEQYF. The CDR3 DNA reads TGTGCCAGCAGTTACGAAACAGGGGGCGGCACCTACGAGCAGTACTTC.

The J gene is TRBJ2-5, the V gene TRBV29-1, with D possibly called TRBD1 or TRBD2 (5 bases each). V was trimmed by 5 bases and J by 7 bases, leaving 14 bases between them. CDR3 length equals 12 residues. Germline values: CDR1 SQVTM, CDR2 ANQGSEA. The CDR3 DNA follows: TGCAGCGTTAGGGACGGGCCGGGGACCCAGTACTTC. Its protein product is CSVRDGPGTQYF.

The V gene is TRBV7-2, the J gene TRBJ2-1; no definite D call. Germline V lookup: CDR1 SGHTA, CDR2 FQGNSA. Trimming took off 5 bases at V and 9 bases at J, with 17 bases between the two ends. The CDR3 is 14 amino acids. This chain's CDR3 is CASSDGPGYGEQFF. The DNA of the CDR3 is TGTGCCAGCAGCGACGGACCCGGGTATGGTGAGCAGTTCTTC.

The V call is TRBV19, the J call TRBJ2-7, with 8 bases matching TRBD2. The junction had 14 bases not matched to a gene; V was cut back by 9 bases and J by 4 bases. The CDR3 totals 15 residues. Looked up from germline, CDR1 is LNHDA and CDR2 is SQIVND (reference sequence). This chain's CDR3 is CASSSVGTRAYEQYF. The CDR3 region has the DNA TGTGCCAGCTCCTCCGTCGGGACTAGGGCTTACGAGCAGTACTTC.

This rearrangement joins TRBV7-9 to TRBJ2-5; D ambiguous. V was cut by 2 bases and J by 2 bases, with 9 bases left in between. Germline V gene data show CDR1 as SEHNR and CDR2 as FQNEAQ (reference sequence). CDR3 length: 14 residues. The CDR3 spells CASSLKGFQETQYF. CDR3 DNA sequence: TGTGCCAGCAGCTTAAAGGGTTTTCAAGAGACCCAGTACTTC.

V usage is TRBV4-3 and J usage is TRBJ2-3, with D tentatively TRBD1 (8 bases). This CDR3 has 16 amino acids. CDR1 is LGHNA, CDR2 YSLEER, per germline. The V end lost 4 bases, the J end lost 1 base, and 15 bases lay between the germline ends. CDR3 amino acids: CASSPGEGQGTDTQYF. CDR3 DNA sequence: TGCGCCAGCAGCCCAGGGGAGGGACAGGGCACAGATACGCAGTATTTT.

The chain couples TRBV29-1 to TRBJ2-1, with 7 bases identical to TRBD1. This CDR3 region has 12 residues. The ends lost 5 bases at V and 7 bases at J; junction bases unmatched: 5. Germline lookup yields CDR1 SQVTM and CDR2 ANQGSEA. CDR3 DNA: TGCAGCGTTTCTCACAGGGGTAATGAGCAGTTCTTC. It codes for CSVSHRGNEQFF.

This clone was seen a single time. The chain recombines TRBV30 with TRBJ2-4, with a weak D call TRBD2 (6 bases). V was cut by 0 bases and J by 10 bases, with 16 bases left in between. This CDR3 is 14 amino acids long. From germline, CDR1 is GTSNPN and CDR2 SVGIG (reference sequence). CDR3 loop: CAWSVFKYRGIQYF. As DNA, the CDR3 is TGTGCCTGGAGTGTTTTCAAGTACCGGGGGATTCAGTACTTC.

The chain combines TRBV18 with TRBJ2-7, with 7 bases lining up with TRBD2. This CDR3 has 14 residues. Germline CDR1 and CDR2: KGHSH and LQKENI. Losses at the gene ends were 3 bases for V and 6 bases for J; bases not matched to a gene: 8. CDR3 nucleotides: TGTGCCAGCTCACCCGAGGGAGGGTGGGGCGAGCAGTACTTC. Translation gives CASSPEGGWGEQYF.